Following are 31 T cell receptor beta chains from one sample sequenced in a study of blood T cells in healthy people across ages. Primers used in a second PCR of about 6 to 12 cycles were a sample-barcoded 5' primer and a J-beta primer mix. TCRdb itself ran the 5' RACE reads through MiXCR, one entry per CDR3 protein. The sample has nearly 800,000 distinct CDR3 sequences; roughly 25% are singletons. This same sample was also part of a study on T cells of mothers and their children.

The sequencing sample was made of blood. Every receptor here comes from a boy younger than 18 in good health.

This clonotype was seen more than once but under ten times. The chain recombines TRBV7-2 with TRBJ2-5; TRBD2 might be the D (5 bases). Germline-derived CDR1 and CDR2 are SGHTA and FQGNSA. The germline V and J ends were trimmed by 5 bases and 4 bases, with 8 bases remaining between them. The CDR3 spans 12 residues. CDR3 amino acids: CASSPGVETQYF. DNA of the CDR3: TGTGCCAGCAGCCCCGGGGTAGAGACCCAGTACTTC.

This clonotype occurred a few times. One junction end does not reproduce the germline sequence, and a read error may be involved. This chain links TRBV7-2 with TRBJ2-1; the match to TRBD1 covers 9 bases. Germline V gene sequence: CDR1 SGHTA, CDR2 FQGNSA. The CDR3 extends over 15 amino acids. CDR3 nucleotides: TGTGCCAGCAGCTTTGGGGACAGGGCGTCCGGTGAGCAGCTCTTC. Amino acid sequence: CASSFGDRASGEQLF.

This clonotype has only a few counts. This sequence joins TRBV4-2 and TRBJ2-7, with 13 bases matching TRBD2. CDR1 and CDR2 (germline): LGHNA, YNFKEQ. This CDR3 has 19 residues. The J segment lost 0 bases and the V segment lost 0 bases, leaving 8 bases of the junction unmatched. The CDR3 here is CASSQDETSGRVSSYEQYF. CDR3 bases: TGTGCCAGCAGCCAAGATGAAACTAGCGGGAGGGTAAGCTCCTACGAGCAGTACTTC.

The chain joins TRBV3-1 to TRBJ2-5; 11 nucleotides match TRBD2. Trimming at V came to 6 bases and at J to 2 bases, leaving 8 bases not matched to a gene. In germline, CDR1 is LGHDT, CDR2 YNNKEL (reference sequence). This CDR3 is built from 16 residues. CDR3 coding DNA: TGTGCCAGCAGAAAAGCCGGGACTAGCGGACAAGAGACCCAGTACTTC. The encoded protein is CASRKAGTSGQETQYF.

A few counts support this clonotype. This rearrangement joins TRBV27 to TRBJ2-2, with 10 bases that match TRBD2. The CDR3 length is 15 residues. Germline-derived CDR1 and CDR2 are MNHEY and SMNVEV (reference sequence). V gave up 3 bases and J gave up 5 bases; unmatched junction bases: 3. The CDR3 region has the DNA TGTGCCAGCAGTTTTTCGGGACTAGCGACCGGGGAGCTGTTTTTT. Protein product: CASSFSGLATGELFF.

The gene calls are TRBV11-2 and TRBJ2-1; 7 nucleotides agree with TRBD2. The CDR3 spans 15 residues. The V gene end was trimmed by 2 bases and the J gene end by 9 bases; junction bases not matched to a gene: 10. From germline, CDR1 is SGHAT and CDR2 FQNNGV. The CDR3 nucleotides read TGTGCCAGCAGCTTACCGGGGAGGAGGGAGGGTGAGCAGTTCTTC. The encoded protein is CASSLPGRREGEQFF.

A remark on this clonotype: The conserved closing phenylalanine or tryptophan is absent in this CDR3, likely reflecting a read error. J is TRBJ2-5 and V is TRBV30; no reliable D call. The last part of the DNA fits TRBJ2-7 better; the J call may be wrong. The CDR3 loop spans 12 amino acids. The germline V gene encodes CDR1 GTSNPN and CDR2 SVGIG (reference sequence). The CDR3 sequence: CAWSEASYEQYS. The CDR3 bases are TGTGCCTGGAGTGAAGCATCGTACGAGCAGTACTCC.

The chain links TRBV20-1 to TRBJ2-3; D is possibly TRBD1 or TRBD2 (5 bases each). V lost 3 bases and J 1 base, leaving 26 bases between the germline ends. Germline CDR1 is DFQATT and CDR2 is SNEGSKA (reference sequence). This CDR3 contains 19 residues. In DNA form, the CDR3 reads TGCAGTGCTAGCCGTACAGGCCGCTACCTAGCAAGGGGCACAGATACGCAGTATTTT. Its protein product is CSASRTGRYLARGTDTQYF.

This clonotype was seen a few times. The rearrangement links TRBV20-1 to TRBJ2-5; 9 nucleotides align to TRBD1. The CDR3 runs to 15 residues. The V and J ends lost 0 bases and 4 bases, in that order; junction bases with no gene match: 6. Looked up from germline, CDR1 is DFQATT and CDR2 is SNEGSKA (reference sequence). The CDR3 DNA reads TGCAGTGCTAGAGAAGGACAGGGGAGGATAGAGACCCAGTACTTC. Protein product: CSAREGQGRIETQYF.

In regard to this clonotype: At one of its ends the junction is not consistent with the germline gene, which may arise from a read error. The DNA of the CDR3 is TGCGCCAGCAGCCAAGCCCCCCGAGAGAACCAGTACTTC. This encodes CASSQAPRENQYF. The chain links TRBV4-1 to TRBJ2-5; D unresolved. CDR3 size: 13 residues. The germline V gene has CDR1 MGHRA and CDR2 YSYEKL.

In this sample, this clonotype turned up a few times. The chain joins TRBV12-3 or TRBV12-4 to TRBJ1-4, with TRBD1 matching over 9 bases. The J segment lost 8 bases and the V segment lost 6 bases, leaving 10 bases of the junction unmatched. This CDR3 has 15 residues. CDR3 coding DNA: TGTGCCAGCAGCACCGGGGACAGGGCTGGGGAAAAACTGTTTTTT. Translation: CASSTGDRAGEKLFF.

V usage is TRBV12-3 or TRBV12-4 and J usage is TRBJ2-5, with 7 bases that match TRBD2. This CDR3 is built from 13 residues. The V gene end was trimmed by 7 bases and the J gene end by 3 bases; junction bases not matched to a gene: 5. CDR3 bases: TGTGCCAGCATTAGGGCGGGAGAAGAGACCCAGTACTTC. Its translation is CASIRAGEETQYF.

The chain carries TRBV6-1 and TRBJ2-1; TRBD2 agrees at 11 bases. CDR3 length: 15 residues. Germline V lookup: CDR1 MNHNS, CDR2 SASEGT. Trimming took 6 bases from V and 9 from J; bases not matched to a gene: 10. The CDR3 DNA reads TGTGCCAGCAGGGGTACTAGCGGGAGAGTAGGTGAGCAGTTCTTC. This gives the protein CASRGTSGRVGEQFF.

A note on this clonotype: One junction end disagrees with the germline gene, perhaps due to a read error. This rearrangement joins TRBV9 to TRBJ2-5; no clear D gene. This CDR3 comprises 15 residues. Germline V gene data show CDR1 as SGDLS and CDR2 as YYNGEE. The CDR3 nucleotides read TGTGCCAGCAGCGTAGACCCGGGCCCCCAAGAGGCCCAGTACTTC. This sequence encodes CASSVDPGPQEAQYF.

CDR3 nucleotides: TGTGCCAGCATGCCGAGGATGGCAGTAGGAGACACTGAAGCTTTCTTT. This sequence encodes CASMPRMAVGDTEAFF. The V gene is TRBV25-1, the J gene TRBJ1-1; no clear D gene. The ends were cut back, 7 bases at V and 3 bases at J, with 21 bases in the middle. In germline, CDR1 is MGHDK, CDR2 SYGVNS. This CDR3 is built from 16 residues.

V is TRBV21-1 and J is TRBJ2-1. TRBV21-1 is marked as a pseudogene. CDR3 size: 14 residues. This CDR3 is CASTKSTVRNEQFF. CDR3 nucleotide sequence: TGTGCCAGCACCAAGAGTACAGTGCGTAATGAGCAGTTCTTC.

V and J are TRBV7-9 and TRBJ1-1; 10 positions agree with TRBD1. Looked up from germline, CDR1 is SEHNR and CDR2 is FQNEAQ (reference sequence). Trimming at V came to 3 bases and at J to 1 base, leaving 8 bases not matched to a gene. The CDR3 covers 17 residues. The CDR3 bases are TGTGCCAGCAGCTTCCCCGGACAGGGGGGTCCGAACACTGAAGCTTTCTTT. Protein product: CASSFPGQGGPNTEAFF.

The rearrangement links TRBV12-3 or TRBV12-4 to TRBJ2-2; TRBD1 aligns across 9 bases. J gave up 6 bases and V 6 bases, and 5 bases lay outside the gene matches. The length of the CDR3 is 14 residues. CDR3 amino acids: CASRTGTGSGELFF. The CDR3 nucleotides are TGTGCCAGCAGGACCGGGACAGGGTCCGGGGAGCTGTTTTTT.

The CDR3, as DNA: TGTGCCAGCAGTTTTTTGACTAGCGGGGACACCGGGGAGCTGTTTTTT. Amino acids: CASSFLTSGDTGELFF. The chain joins TRBV28 to TRBJ2-2; 11 bases fit TRBD2. This CDR3 has 16 amino acids. Germline CDR1 is MDHEN and CDR2 is SYDVKM. Trimming cost V 3 bases and J 3 bases; bases outside gene matches: 3.

V and J are TRBV2 and TRBJ1-1; D remains unclear. Germline V gives CDR1 SNHLY, CDR2 FYNNEI. The CDR3 totals 15 residues. Trimming stripped 6 bases from V and 1 base from J, with 15 bases between. DNA of the CDR3: TGTGCCAGCAGGGAAAAGGCAGTATCGAACACTGAAGCTTTCTTT. Translated, it gives CASREKAVSNTEAFF.

This clonotype turned up a few times. The rearrangement uses TRBV18 and TRBJ2-5; weak D call: TRBD1 (6 bases). The V end was cut by 3 bases, the J end by 3 bases, with 17 bases between. This CDR3 contains 16 residues. The germline CDR1 and CDR2 sequences are KGHSH and LQKENI. The CDR3 DNA reads as TGTGCCAGCTCACCTGGGACACTAAGAGACAAAGAGACCCAGTACTTC. It is translated as CASSPGTLRDKETQYF.

There are a few counts of this clonotype. This chain connects TRBV4-3 to TRBJ2-7; possible D gene TRBD1, 5 bases. CDR1 LGHNA and CDR2 YSLEER come from the germline V gene. Trimming took 1 base from V and 0 from J, leaving 10 bases between them. The CDR3 contains 15 residues. CDR3 loop: CASSQGAGYSYEQYF. CDR3 bases: TGCGCCAGCAGCCAAGGGGCAGGGTACTCCTACGAGCAGTACTTC.

V is TRBV6-6 and J is TRBJ2-1, with D uncertain. Trimming removed 8 bases from V and 6 bases from J, with 11 bases in between. Germline lookup yields CDR1 MNHNY and CDR2 SVGAGI (reference sequence). The CDR3 totals 12 residues. The CDR3 DNA reads TGTGCCAGCGGTGGGCTACTCAATGAGCAGTTCTTC. This gives the protein CASGGLLNEQFF.

Only a few counts were recorded for this clonotype. This sequence joins TRBV7-2 and TRBJ1-2, with TRBD1 matching over 8 bases. V dropped 5 bases and J dropped 2; count of bases not matched to a gene: 4. The CDR3 is made up of 14 amino acids. The germline V gene encodes CDR1 SGHTA and CDR2 FQGNSA. The CDR3 DNA reads TGTGCCAGCAGCGAAGACAGGGGAAACTATGGCTACACCTTC. This gives the protein CASSEDRGNYGYTF.

This clonotype occurred a few times. The chain recombines TRBV18 with TRBJ2-6; D gene ambiguous. This CDR3 comprises 17 residues. Germline-derived CDR1 and CDR2 are KGHSH and LQKENI. The ends were cut back, 3 bases at V and 0 bases at J, with 12 bases in the middle. The CDR3 DNA is TGTGCCAGCTCACCGAAGGACGCCTTCTCTGGGGCCAACGTCCTGACTTTC. Its translation: CASSPKDAFSGANVLTF.

CDR3 nucleotides: TGTGCCAGCGAAAATCAGCGGGGATACCTCGGGGAGCAGTTCTTC. This encodes CASENQRGYLGEQFF. The genes are TRBV6-2 or TRBV6-3 and TRBJ2-1; 7 bases are a match to TRBD2. CDR3 size: 15 residues. Germline lookup yields CDR1 MNHEY and CDR2 SVGEGT. V lost 8 bases and J lost 10; bases outside the gene matches: 17.

This clonotype was observed at least ten times. The rearrangement uses TRBV6-5 and TRBJ2-1; 7 bases fit TRBD1. Losses at the gene ends were 4 bases for V and 3 bases for J; bases not matched to a gene: 9. Per germline, CDR1 MNHEY and CDR2 SVGAGI. The CDR3 extends over 16 amino acids. Here the CDR3 reads CASSSPGQSIYNEQFF. CDR3 coding DNA: TGTGCCAGCAGTTCTCCGGGACAGAGTATCTACAATGAGCAGTTCTTC.

The sample holds a few counts of this clonotype. The junction differs from germline at one of its ends, possibly a read error. The gene calls are TRBV19 and TRBJ2-2; weak D call: TRBD1 (6 bases). Germline CDR1 reads LNHDA; CDR2 reads SQIVND (reference sequence). The CDR3 extends over 15 amino acids. The CDR3 protein is CASSWGPSGSGELFF. As DNA, the CDR3 is TGTGCCAGTAGTTGGGGGCCCAGCGGTTCCGGGGAGCTGTTCTTT.

This clonotype was detected a few times. This chain links TRBV4-2 with TRBJ2-3; the D is unclear. Germline V gene lookup returns CDR1 LGHNA and CDR2 YNFKEQ. V dropped 2 bases and J dropped 2 bases, with 11 bases sitting between them. CDR3 length: 15 residues. CDR3 DNA: TGTGCCAGCAGCCAATACCAGCAGTACACAGATACGCAGTATTTT. Amino acid sequence: CASSQYQQYTDTQYF.

There are a few counts of this clonotype. V and J are TRBV7-9 and TRBJ1-1, with D possibly being TRBD1 (5 bases). The germline V and J ends were trimmed by 1 base and 3 bases, with 9 bases remaining between them. From germline, CDR1 is SEHNR and CDR2 FQNEAQ (reference sequence). The CDR3 runs to 14 residues. The CDR3 DNA reads as TGTGCCAGCAGCTTAGTCGGGGGAGACACTGAAGCTTTCTTT. Its protein is CASSLVGGDTEAFF.

This clonotype came up once. V gene TRBV18 combines with J gene TRBJ2-2; no reliable D call. Germline values: CDR1 KGHSH, CDR2 LQKENI. This CDR3 is built from 16 residues. The ends were cut back, 3 bases at V and 0 bases at J, with 11 bases in the middle. CDR3: CASSPDGTSNTGELFF. In DNA form, the CDR3 reads TGTGCCAGCTCACCCGACGGAACCTCGAACACCGGGGAGCTGTTTTTT.